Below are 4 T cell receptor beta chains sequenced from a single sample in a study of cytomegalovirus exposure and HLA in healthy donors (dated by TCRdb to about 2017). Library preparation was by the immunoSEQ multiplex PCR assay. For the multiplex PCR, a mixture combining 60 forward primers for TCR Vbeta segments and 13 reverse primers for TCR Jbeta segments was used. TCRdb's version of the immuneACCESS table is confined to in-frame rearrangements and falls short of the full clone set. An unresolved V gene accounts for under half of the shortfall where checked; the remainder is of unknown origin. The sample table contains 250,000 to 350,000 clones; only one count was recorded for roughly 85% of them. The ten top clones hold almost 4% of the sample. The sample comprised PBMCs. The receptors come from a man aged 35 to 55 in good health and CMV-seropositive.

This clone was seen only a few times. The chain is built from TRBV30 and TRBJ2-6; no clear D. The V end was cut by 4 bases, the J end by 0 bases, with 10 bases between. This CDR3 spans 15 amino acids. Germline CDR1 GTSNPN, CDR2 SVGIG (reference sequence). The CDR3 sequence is CAWTHGSSGANVLTF. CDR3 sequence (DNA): TGTGCCTGGACTCACGGGTCCTCTGGGGCCAACGTCCTGACTTTC.

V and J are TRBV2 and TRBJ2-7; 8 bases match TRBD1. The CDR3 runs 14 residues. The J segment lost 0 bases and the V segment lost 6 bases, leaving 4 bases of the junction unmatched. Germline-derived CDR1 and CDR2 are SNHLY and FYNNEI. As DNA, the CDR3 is TGTGCCAGCAGAGGGACAGGACGCTCCTACGAGCAGTACTTC. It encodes CASRGTGRSYEQYF.

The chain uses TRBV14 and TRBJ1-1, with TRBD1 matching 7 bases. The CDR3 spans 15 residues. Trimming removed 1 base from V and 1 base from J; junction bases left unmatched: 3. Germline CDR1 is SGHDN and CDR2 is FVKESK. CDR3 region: CASSQARGANTEAFF. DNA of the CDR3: TGTGCCAGCAGCCAAGCCAGGGGGGCGAACACTGAAGCTTTCTTT.

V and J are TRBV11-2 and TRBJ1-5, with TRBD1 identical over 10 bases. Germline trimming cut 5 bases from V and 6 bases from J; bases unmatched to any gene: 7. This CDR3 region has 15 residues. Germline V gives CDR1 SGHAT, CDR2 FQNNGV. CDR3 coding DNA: TGTGCCAGCAGCCCCGGGACAGGGGTTTCTCAGCCCCAGCATTTT. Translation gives CASSPGTGVSQPQHF.